Here is one T cell receptor (beta chain) with its context. This record belongs to a study of T cells after yellow fever vaccination. J was trimmed by 0 bases and V by 5 bases; bases with no gene match: 8. Germline V gene sequence: CDR1 SNHLY, CDR2 FYNNEI. The CDR3 extends over 17 amino acids. TCRdb reprocessed the 5' RACE reads with MiXCR, giving one entry per CDR3 protein. The sample has 150,000 to 200,000 distinct CDR3 sequences; 9.3% are singletons. The J gene is TRBJ2-1, the V gene TRBV2; 9 positions agree with TRBD2. The receptor was derived from a man aged 18-30 years who received the YFV17D yellow fever vaccine. Source: CD8+ T cells sorted from PBMCs, taken 45 days after the yellow fever booster vaccination. The CDR3 region is CASSKGSGGPSYNEQFF. In DNA form, the CDR3 reads TGTGCCAGCAGTAAGGGTAGCGGGGGCCCCTCCTACAATGAGCAGTTCTTC.